What follows are 16 T cell receptor beta chains derived from one specimen sequenced in a study of blood T cell repertoires in COVID-19 (TCRdb year 2020). The library was obtained by the immunoSEQ multiplex PCR assay. The source is immuneACCESS, and TCRdb retained only in-frame sequences with V and J called. Part of the clones is not carried over; for the studies checked, unresolved V genes explain less than half of this, and the remainder is unexplained. Here the sample has nearly 350,000 clones; about 90% occur a single time. Approximately 0.93% of the sample is taken by the ten largest. Material for sequencing was PBMCs or T cells enriched from blood (not recorded which). The receptor set was obtained from a woman aged 30 to 39 who had recovered from COVID-19.

V is TRBV9 and J is TRBJ1-1; TRBD1 matches 8 bases. V shed 4 bases and J 10 bases; nucleotides not matched to a gene: 9. From germline, CDR1 is SGDLS and CDR2 YYNGEE. The CDR3 sequence is 13 residues long. The CDR3 loop reads CASSSLQGERAFF. In nucleotides, the CDR3 is TGTGCCAGCAGCTCCCTACAGGGGGAAAGAGCTTTCTTT.

V is TRBV11-2 and J is TRBJ1-2; 8 bases map to TRBD1. CDR3 length equals 16 residues. The J segment lost 6 bases and the V segment lost 5 bases, leaving 14 bases of the junction unmatched. The germline CDR1 and CDR2 sequences are SGHAT and FQNNGV. Here the CDR3 DNA reads TGTGCCAGCAGCGGAGGAAGGGGCAGGGGGCCGGATGGCTACACCTTC. This gives the protein CASSGGRGRGPDGYTF. The complete variable domain, with remaining parts taken from reference TRBV11-2 and TRBJ1-2, reads EAGVAQSPRYKIIEKRQSVAFWCNPISGHATLYWYQQILGQGPKLLIQFQNNGVVDDSQLPKDRFSAERLKGVDSTLKIQPAKLEDSAVYLCASSGGRGRGPDGYTFGSGTRLTVV.

V usage is TRBV11-2 and J usage is TRBJ2-7, with TRBD1 matching 8 bases. Germline CDR1 SGHAT, CDR2 FQNNGV. Unmatched junction bases numbered 7, after V lost 5 bases and J lost 7 bases. The CDR3 is made up of 13 amino acids. The CDR3 coding sequence is TGTGCCAGCAGCCCGAGCAGGGGGCGGGAGCAGTACTTC. This encodes CASSPSRGREQYF. Full variable domain (remainder filled in from reference TRBV11-2 and TRBJ2-7): EAGVAQSPRYKIIEKRQSVAFWCNPISGHATLYWYQQILGQGPKLLIQFQNNGVVDDSQLPKDRFSAERLKGVDSTLKIQPAKLEDSAVYLCASSPSRGREQYFGPGTRLTVT.

This clone was counted a single time. The chain links TRBV28 to TRBJ2-7; D is possibly TRBD1 (6 bases). Looked up from germline, CDR1 is MDHEN and CDR2 is SYDVKM. The CDR3 spans 14 residues. Trimming took off 6 bases at V and 1 base at J, with 13 bases between the two ends. This CDR3 reads CASRTGDNSYEQYF. CDR3 DNA: TGTGCCAGCAGGACCGGGGACAATTCCTACGAGCAGTACTTC.

The chain employs TRBV12-5 and TRBJ2-7, with 7 bases that match TRBD1. Trimming cost V 3 bases and J 2 bases; bases outside gene matches: 10. This CDR3 spans 16 amino acids. In germline, CDR1 is LGHNT, CDR2 FRNRAP. The DNA of the CDR3 is TGTGCTAGTGGTTTTGTGGGGGTTGACAGGGCCTACGAGCAGTACTTC. Its protein is CASGFVGVDRAYEQYF.

This clone was observed a single time. This chain links TRBV2 with TRBJ1-1; 9 bases align to TRBD1. Germline lookup yields CDR1 SNHLY and CDR2 FYNNEI. There are 15 residues in the CDR3. Trimming took 1 base from V and 6 from J; bases not matched to a gene: 6. The CDR3 DNA sequence: TGTGCCAGCAGTGAAGGGGGAGGACAGGGGCCTGAAGCTTTCTTT. This translates into CASSEGGGQGPEAFF.

This clone was recorded a few times. This rearrangement joins TRBV9 to TRBJ1-2; tentative D call: TRBD1 (5 bases). Trimming shortened V by 1 base and J by 6 bases, and 16 bases separated the two germline ends. This CDR3 region has 15 residues. Germline V gene sequence: CDR1 SGDLS, CDR2 YYNGEE. For the CDR3, the DNA is TGTGCCAGCAGCGTAAGCGGGGCTCGGGGTCATGGCTACACCTTC. Translated: CASSVSGARGHGYTF.

This chain uses TRBV5-6 with TRBJ1-6; tentatively, D is TRBD1 (5 bases). V was clipped by 2 bases and J by 9 bases, with 12 bases between them. CDR3 length equals 14 residues. In germline, CDR1 is SGHDT, CDR2 YYEEEE. CDR3 protein: CASSFGRAPSPLHF. The CDR3 DNA follows: TGTGCCAGCAGCTTCGGCAGGGCGCCTTCACCCCTCCACTTT.

The gene calls are TRBV28 and TRBJ1-2, with 7 bases matching TRBD1. The CDR3 runs 12 residues. CDR1 is MDHEN and CDR2 is SYDVKM in the germline V gene. With 6 bases clipped from V and 8 bases from J, the junction kept 6 bases outside the gene matches. The CDR3 bases are TGTGCCAGCAGCACAGGGGCGCGGGGCTACACCTTC. This sequence encodes CASSTGARGYTF.

This clone was found once. The genes are TRBV6-1 and TRBJ2-3, with TRBD2 identical over 10 bases. CDR1 and CDR2 from the germline V gene are MNHNS and SASEGT. The CDR3 runs to 18 residues. With 4 bases clipped from V and 8 bases from J, the junction kept 18 bases outside the gene matches. CDR3 in DNA: TGTGCCAGCAGTGGTCGGGAAGCGGGGGGGCCTTCAGCGCTTACGCAGTATTTT. It is translated as CASSGREAGGPSALTQYF.

The V gene is TRBV5-5, the J gene TRBJ2-5; D gene uncertain. The germline V and J ends were trimmed by 1 base and 1 base, with 5 bases remaining between them. Looked up from germline, CDR1 is SGHKS and CDR2 is YYEKEE (reference sequence). The CDR3 is made up of 13 amino acids. CDR3 loop: CASSLMAQETQYF. The CDR3 region has the DNA TGTGCCAGCAGCTTGATGGCCCAAGAGACCCAGTACTTC.

This chain connects TRBV27 to TRBJ1-6; possibly TRBD1 for D (6 bases). Germline CDR1 and CDR2: MNHEY and SMNVEV (reference sequence). V gave up 5 bases and J gave up 0 bases, with 20 bases separating them. The CDR3 loop spans 19 amino acids. Written as DNA, the CDR3 is TGTGCCAGCAGTATCGACAGGCTTAAGACAAGCTCCTATAATTCACCCCTCCACTTT. Its translation is CASSIDRLKTSSYNSPLHF.

As concerns this clone: This sample includes further DNA sequences coding for the same CDR3. The chain has TRBV24-1 and TRBJ2-2; TRBD1 matches at 9 bases. V shed 6 bases, J shed 2 bases, and the junction held 6 bases outside the gene matches. CDR3 length equals 16 residues. CDR1 and CDR2 (germline): KGHDR, SFDVKD. The CDR3 nucleotides are TGTGCCACCAGTATCCCGGGACAGGGAAACACCGGGGAGCTGTTTTTT. As protein: CATSIPGQGNTGELFF.

The genes are TRBV18 and TRBJ1-1, with 7 bases matching TRBD1. CDR1 is KGHSH and CDR2 is LQKENI in the germline V gene. The V segment lost 0 bases and the J segment 1 base; nucleotides outside the gene matches: 2. This CDR3 has 15 amino acids. The DNA for the CDR3 is TGTGCCAGCTCACCACCGAGGGGGCAGAACACTGAAGCTTTCTTT. Translated, it gives CASSPPRGQNTEAFF.

The V gene is TRBV3-1 (or the pseudogene TRBV3-2), the J gene TRBJ1-1; possible D gene TRBD1, 6 bases. Germline CDR1 reads LGHDT; CDR2 reads YNNKEL (reference sequence). The CDR3 extends over 15 amino acids. V lost 4 bases, J lost 5 bases, and 17 bases lay in between. CDR3 in amino acids: CASSLQGGSATEAFF. The CDR3 region has the DNA TGTGCCAGCAGCCTACAGGGAGGGAGTGCTACTGAAGCTTTCTTT.

The chain carries TRBV19 and TRBJ1-5, with 9 bases lining up with TRBD1. Germline V gene data show CDR1 as LNHDA and CDR2 as SQIVND (reference sequence). This CDR3 comprises 17 residues. V trimming: 6 bases; J trimming: 3 bases; junction bases outside the gene matches: 12. The CDR3 loop is CASSYETGTGNNQPQHF. The DNA of the CDR3 is TGTGCCAGTAGCTACGAGACCGGGACAGGGAACAATCAGCCCCAGCATTTT.